Below, 11 T cell receptor beta chains from the same sample are listed, as sequenced in a study of control samples from healthy donors and cancer patients (dated by TCRdb to about 2020). The protocol used for the library was the immunoSEQ multiplex PCR assay. TCRdb obtained this table from immuneACCESS and retained in-frame rearrangements with V and J assigned. These tables miss some clones; where compared with another copy, unresolved V genes account for less than half of the shortfall, and the remainder is unexplained. The sample includes 100,000 to 150,000 clones, with 88% observed a single time. The top ten clones comprise more than 2.5% of the sample. Sequenced input: blood. These receptors came from a man aged 45-65 years in good health.

The genes are TRBV29-1 and TRBJ2-7; 8 positions agree with TRBD1. Germline CDR1 SQVTM, CDR2 ANQGSEA. Trimming removed 6 bases from V and 5 bases from J; junction bases left unmatched: 6. CDR3 size: 12 residues. Here the CDR3 DNA reads TGCAGCGTGAACCAGGGGGCGGACGAGCAGTACTTC. Translation gives CSVNQGADEQYF.

This chain joins TRBV11-2 and TRBJ2-5; 8 positions match TRBD1. V shed 5 bases and J 2 bases; nucleotides not matched to a gene: 7. There are 15 residues in the CDR3. Per germline, CDR1 SGHAT and CDR2 FQNNGV. CDR3 coding DNA: TGTGCCAGCAGCCTTCGGAGGACAGGGCAAGAGACCCAGTACTTC. It translates to CASSLRRTGQETQYF.

The chain has TRBV6-4 and TRBJ2-3, with 11 nucleotides matching TRBD2. CDR3 length: 16 residues. Trimming cost V 0 bases and J 4 bases; bases outside gene matches: 3. Germline V gene data show CDR1 as MRHNA and CDR2 as SNTAGT. This CDR3 is CASSDSSSGGADTQYF. The CDR3 nucleotides are TGTGCCAGCAGTGACTCGAGTAGCGGGGGGGCAGATACGCAGTATTTT.

This clone was observed a single time. The chain is built from TRBV7-8 and TRBJ1-3; 9 nucleotides line up with TRBD1. Germline assignment: CDR1 SGHVS and CDR2 FQNEAQ. The CDR3 sequence is 15 residues long. The ends lost 1 base at V and 2 bases at J; junction bases unmatched: 0. The CDR3 coding sequence is TGTGCCAGCAGCTTAGACAGGGGGCCTGGAAACACCATATATTTT. It codes for CASSLDRGPGNTIYF.

A single count supports this clone. V is TRBV7-3 and J is TRBJ2-3, with D possibly TRBD2 on 5 matching bases. The length of the CDR3 is 15 residues. Germline V gene sequence: CDR1 SGHTA, CDR2 FQGTGA. With 5 bases removed from V and 0 bases from J, the gap between germline ends came to 12 bases. The CDR3: CASSPSGYSTDTQYF. DNA of the CDR3: TGTGCCAGCAGCCCAAGCGGATATAGCACAGATACGCAGTATTTT. Full variable domain (outside the CDR3, taken from reference TRBV7-3 and TRBJ2-3): GAGVSQTPSNKVTEKGKYVELRCDPISGHTALYWYRQSLGQGPEFLIYFQGTGAADDSGLPNDRFFAVRPEGSVSTLKIQRTERGDSAVYLCASSPSGYSTDTQYFGPGTRLTVL.

This chain links TRBV5-1 with TRBJ2-6, with a weak D call TRBD2 (5 bases). V lost 1 base to trimming and J lost 4 bases, with 12 bases between them. The CDR3 contains 16 residues. CDR1 is SGHRS and CDR2 is YFSETQ in the germline V gene. The CDR3 sequence is CASSLSEGSGANVLTF. The CDR3 bases are TGCGCCAGCAGCTTGTCTGAGGGTTCCGGGGCCAACGTCCTGACTTTC.

The rearrangement links TRBV28 to TRBJ2-7; no firm D call. Trimming removed 5 bases at V and 2 bases at J, with 16 bases between. Per the germline V gene, CDR1 is MDHEN and CDR2 is SYDVKM. The CDR3 is 15 amino acids. CDR3 protein: CASSPDSLLPYEQYF. DNA of the CDR3: TGTGCCAGCAGTCCTGACTCCCTGCTCCCCTACGAGCAGTACTTC.

V gene TRBV11-3 combines with J gene TRBJ1-1; D not resolved. This CDR3 has 13 amino acids. The germline V and J ends were trimmed by 5 bases and 3 bases, with 10 bases remaining between them. The germline CDR1 and CDR2 sequences are SGHNT and YENEEA. The CDR3 protein is CASSRLIDTEAFF. The DNA for the CDR3 is TGTGCCAGCAGCCGATTAATTGACACTGAAGCTTTCTTT.

The V call is TRBV24-1, the J call TRBJ1-2; 9 positions match TRBD1. V shed 2 bases, J shed 9 bases, and the junction held 9 bases outside the gene matches. This CDR3 has 15 residues. Germline CDR1 KGHDR, CDR2 SFDVKD. The CDR3 region has the DNA TGTGCCACCAGTGATTCGATCGGGACAGGGAATAGCTACACCTTC. Its protein product is CATSDSIGTGNSYTF.

The CDR3 reads CASSLAASGRITDTQYF. The CDR3 bases are TGTGCCAGCAGCTTGGCGGCTAGCGGGAGAATCACAGATACGCAGTATTTT. V gene TRBV5-4 combines with J gene TRBJ2-3; 10 bases fit TRBD2. Germline loops: CDR1 SGHNT, CDR2 YYREEE (reference sequence). The CDR3 has 17 amino acids. J lost 2 bases, V lost 0 bases, and 6 bases had no gene match.

The chain joins TRBV25-1 to TRBJ2-7, with D tentatively TRBD1 or TRBD2 (5 bases each). Germline V CDR1 and CDR2: MGHDK, SYGVNS. The CDR3 has 14 amino acids. Trimming removed 5 bases from V and 7 bases from J, with 18 bases in between. CDR3 sequence (DNA): TGTGCCAGCAGTCCGGGACGGAGCCCGCGGGAGCAGTACTTC. As protein: CASSPGRSPREQYF.